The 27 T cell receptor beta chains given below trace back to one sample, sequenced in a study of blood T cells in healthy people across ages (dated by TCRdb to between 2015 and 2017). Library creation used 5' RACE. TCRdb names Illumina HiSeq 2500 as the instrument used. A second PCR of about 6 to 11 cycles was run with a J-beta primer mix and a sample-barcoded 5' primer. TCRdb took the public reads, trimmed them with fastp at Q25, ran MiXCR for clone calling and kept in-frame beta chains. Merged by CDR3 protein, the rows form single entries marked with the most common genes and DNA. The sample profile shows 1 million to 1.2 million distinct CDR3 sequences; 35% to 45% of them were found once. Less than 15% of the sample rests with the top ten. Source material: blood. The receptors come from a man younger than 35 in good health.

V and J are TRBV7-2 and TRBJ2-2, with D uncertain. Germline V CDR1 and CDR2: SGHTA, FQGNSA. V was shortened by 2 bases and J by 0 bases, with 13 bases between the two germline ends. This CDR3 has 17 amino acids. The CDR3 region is CASSLSSPGANTGELFF. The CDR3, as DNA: TGTGCCAGCAGCTTAAGTTCTCCAGGAGCGAACACCGGGGAGCTGTTTTTT.

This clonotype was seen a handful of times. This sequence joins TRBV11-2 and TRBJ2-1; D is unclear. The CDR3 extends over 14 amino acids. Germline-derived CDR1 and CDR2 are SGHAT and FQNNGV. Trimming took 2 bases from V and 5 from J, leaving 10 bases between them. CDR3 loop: CASSLTVFNNEQFF. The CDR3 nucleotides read TGTGCCAGCAGCTTAACCGTATTCAACAATGAGCAGTTCTTC.

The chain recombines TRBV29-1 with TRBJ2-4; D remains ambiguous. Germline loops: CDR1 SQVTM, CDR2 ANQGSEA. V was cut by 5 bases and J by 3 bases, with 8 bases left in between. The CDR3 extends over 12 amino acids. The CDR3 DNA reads TGCAGCGTTAAGCCAGACAAAAACATTCAGTACTTC. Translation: CSVKPDKNIQYF.

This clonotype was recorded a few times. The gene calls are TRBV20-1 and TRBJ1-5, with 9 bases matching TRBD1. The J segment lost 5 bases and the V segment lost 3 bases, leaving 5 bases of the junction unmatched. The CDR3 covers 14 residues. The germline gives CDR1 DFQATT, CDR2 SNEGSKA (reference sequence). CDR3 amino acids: CSASPTGGDQPQHF. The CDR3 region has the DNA TGCAGTGCTAGCCCGACAGGGGGGGATCAGCCCCAGCATTTT.

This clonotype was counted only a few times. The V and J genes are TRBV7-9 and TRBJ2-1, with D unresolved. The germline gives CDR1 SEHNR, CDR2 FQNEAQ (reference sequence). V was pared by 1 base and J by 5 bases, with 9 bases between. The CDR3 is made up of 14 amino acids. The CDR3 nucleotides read TGTGCCAGCAGCTTAGTAGGGCAGGACAATGAGCAGTTCTTC. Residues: CASSLVGQDNEQFF.

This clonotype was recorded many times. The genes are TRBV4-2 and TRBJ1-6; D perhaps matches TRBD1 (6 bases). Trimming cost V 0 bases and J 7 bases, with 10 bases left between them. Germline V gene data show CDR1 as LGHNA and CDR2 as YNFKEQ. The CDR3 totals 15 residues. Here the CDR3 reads CASSQEGGNNSPLHF. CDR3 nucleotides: TGTGCCAGCAGCCAAGAAGGGGGAAACAATTCACCCCTCCACTTT.

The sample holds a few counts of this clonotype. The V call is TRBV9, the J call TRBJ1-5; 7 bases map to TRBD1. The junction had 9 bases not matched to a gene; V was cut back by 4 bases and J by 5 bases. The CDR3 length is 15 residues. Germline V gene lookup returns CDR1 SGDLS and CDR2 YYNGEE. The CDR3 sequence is CASSPGGGGHQPQHF. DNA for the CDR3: TGTGCCAGCAGCCCCGGAGGGGGCGGGCATCAGCCCCAGCATTTT.

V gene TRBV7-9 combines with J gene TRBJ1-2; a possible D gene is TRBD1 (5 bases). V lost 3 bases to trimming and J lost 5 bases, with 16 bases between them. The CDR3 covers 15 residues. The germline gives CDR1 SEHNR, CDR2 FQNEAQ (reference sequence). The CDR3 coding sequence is TGTGCCAGCAGCTTCGGGGGAGGTCAGTTTTATGGCTACACCTTC. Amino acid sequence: CASSFGGGQFYGYTF.

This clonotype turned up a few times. The CDR3 sequence: CASRLDSTDTQYF. The CDR3 region has the DNA TGTGCCAGCAGGCTCGACAGCACAGATACGCAGTATTTT. The chain uses TRBV28 and TRBJ2-3, with D unresolved. This CDR3 spans 13 amino acids. Per the germline V gene, CDR1 is MDHEN and CDR2 is SYDVKM. The ends were cut back, 6 bases at V and 0 bases at J, with 7 bases in the middle. Together with reference TRBV28 and TRBJ2-3, the CDR3 gives the full variable domain: DVKVTQSSRYLVKRTGEKVFLECVQDMDHENMFWYRQDPGLGLRLIYFSYDVKMKEKGDIPEGYSVSREKKERFSLILESASTNQTSMYLCASRLDSTDTQYFGPGTRLTVL.

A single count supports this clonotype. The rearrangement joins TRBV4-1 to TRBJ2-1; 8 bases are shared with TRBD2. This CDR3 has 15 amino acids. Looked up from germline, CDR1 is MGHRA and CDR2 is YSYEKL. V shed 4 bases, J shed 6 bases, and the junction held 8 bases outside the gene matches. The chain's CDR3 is CASSPSALAVNEQFF. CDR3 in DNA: TGCGCCAGCAGCCCTTCCGCACTAGCGGTCAATGAGCAGTTCTTC.

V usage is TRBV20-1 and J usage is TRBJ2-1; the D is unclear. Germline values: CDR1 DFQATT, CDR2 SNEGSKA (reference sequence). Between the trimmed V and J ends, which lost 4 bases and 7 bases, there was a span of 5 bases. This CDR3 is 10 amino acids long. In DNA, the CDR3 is TGCAGTGCTATCAGGAATGAGCAGTTCTTC. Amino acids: CSAIRNEQFF.

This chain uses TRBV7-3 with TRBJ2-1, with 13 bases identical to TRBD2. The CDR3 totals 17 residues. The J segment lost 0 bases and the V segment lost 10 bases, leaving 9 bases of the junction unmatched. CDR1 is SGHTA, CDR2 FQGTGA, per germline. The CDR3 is CATGPGLAGASYNEQFF. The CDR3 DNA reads TGTGCCACCGGGCCTGGACTAGCGGGGGCCTCCTACAATGAGCAGTTCTTC.

The CDR3 region is CASTSVGSHQETQYF. CDR3 sequence (DNA): TGCGCCAGCACCTCCGTGGGCAGTCACCAAGAGACCCAGTACTTC. This chain joins TRBV5-1 and TRBJ2-5; D is unclear. V gave up 6 bases and J gave up 0 bases, with 15 bases separating them. CDR3 length: 15 amino acids. The germline CDR1 and CDR2 sequences are SGHRS and YFSETQ. Full variable domain (missing parts from reference TRBV5-1 and TRBJ2-5): KAGVTQTPRYLIKTRGQQVTLSCSPISGHRSVSWYQQTPGQGLQFLFEYFSETQRNKGNFPGRFSGRQFSNSRSEMNVSTLELGDSALYLCASTSVGSHQETQYFGPGTRLLVL.

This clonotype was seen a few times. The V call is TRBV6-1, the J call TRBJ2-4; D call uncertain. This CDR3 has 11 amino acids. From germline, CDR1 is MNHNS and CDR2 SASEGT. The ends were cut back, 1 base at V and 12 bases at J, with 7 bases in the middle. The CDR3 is CASSEETPQYF. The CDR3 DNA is TGTGCCAGCAGTGAAGAAACCCCTCAGTACTTC.

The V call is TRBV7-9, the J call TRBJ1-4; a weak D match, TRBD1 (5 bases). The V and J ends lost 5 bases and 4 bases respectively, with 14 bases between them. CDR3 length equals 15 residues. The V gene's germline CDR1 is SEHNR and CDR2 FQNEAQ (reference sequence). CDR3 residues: CASSPASRDNEKLFF. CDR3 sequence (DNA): TGTGCCAGCAGCCCTGCGAGCAGGGATAATGAAAAACTGTTTTTT.

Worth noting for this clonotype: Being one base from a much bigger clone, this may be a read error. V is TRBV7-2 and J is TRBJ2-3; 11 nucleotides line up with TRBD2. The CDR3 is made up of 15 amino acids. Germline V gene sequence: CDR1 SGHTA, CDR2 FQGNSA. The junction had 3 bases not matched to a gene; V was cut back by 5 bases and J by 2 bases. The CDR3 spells CASSVTSGDTDTQYF. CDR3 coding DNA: TGTGCCAGCAGCGTGACTAGCGGGGACACAGATACGCAGTATTTT. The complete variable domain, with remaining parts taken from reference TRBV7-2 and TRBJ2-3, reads GAGVSQSPSNKVTEKGKDVELRCDPISGHTALYWYRQSLGQGLEFLIYFQGNSAPDKSGLPSDRFSAERTGGSVSTLTIQRTQQEDSAVYLCASSVTSGDTDTQYFGPGTRLTVL.

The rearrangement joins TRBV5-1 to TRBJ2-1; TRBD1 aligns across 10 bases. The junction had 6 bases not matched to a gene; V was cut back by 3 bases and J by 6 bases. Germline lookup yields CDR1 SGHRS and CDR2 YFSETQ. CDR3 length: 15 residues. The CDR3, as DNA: TGCGCCAGCAGCTCGACCCGGACAGGGGGCAATGAGCAGTTCTTC. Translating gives CASSSTRTGGNEQFF.

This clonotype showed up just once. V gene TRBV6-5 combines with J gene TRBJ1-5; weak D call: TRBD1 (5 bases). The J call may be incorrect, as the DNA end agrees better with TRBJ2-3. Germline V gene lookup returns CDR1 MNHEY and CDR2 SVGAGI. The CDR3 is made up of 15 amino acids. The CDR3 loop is CASKGQAISNQPQYF. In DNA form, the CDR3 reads TGTGCCAGCAAGGGGCAGGCCATTAGCAATCAGCCCCAGTATTTT.

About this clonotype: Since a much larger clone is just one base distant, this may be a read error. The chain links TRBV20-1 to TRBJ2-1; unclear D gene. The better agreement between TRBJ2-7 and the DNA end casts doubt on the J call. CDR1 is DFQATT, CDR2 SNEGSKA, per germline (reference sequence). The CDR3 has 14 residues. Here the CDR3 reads CSAREGTPYNEQYF. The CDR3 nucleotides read TGCAGTGCTAGAGAAGGTACTCCCTACAATGAGCAGTACTTC.

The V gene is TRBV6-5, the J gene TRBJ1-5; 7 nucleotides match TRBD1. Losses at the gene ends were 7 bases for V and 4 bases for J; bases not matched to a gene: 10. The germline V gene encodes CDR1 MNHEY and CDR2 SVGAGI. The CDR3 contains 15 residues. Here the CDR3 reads CASKATRRGNQPQHF. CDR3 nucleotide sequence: TGTGCCAGCAAGGCAACGCGCAGGGGGAATCAGCCCCAGCATTTT.

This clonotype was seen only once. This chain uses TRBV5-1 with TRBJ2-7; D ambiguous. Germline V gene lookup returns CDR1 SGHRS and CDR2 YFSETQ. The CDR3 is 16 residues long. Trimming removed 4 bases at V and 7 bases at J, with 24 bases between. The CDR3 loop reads CASSLLFSLSYNEQYF. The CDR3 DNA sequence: TGCGCCAGCAGCCTTTTGTTCTCTCTCTCCTACAATGAGCAGTACTTC.

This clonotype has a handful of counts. CDR3: CATTSGQTVGSGYTF. CDR3 coding DNA: TGTGCCACCACCTCGGGCCAAACTGTGGGTAGCGGCTACACCTTC. This chain links TRBV3-1 with TRBJ1-2, with D unclear. The CDR3 has 15 residues. Trimming cost V 10 bases and J 8 bases, with 26 bases left between them. The germline V gene encodes CDR1 LGHDT and CDR2 YNNKEL (reference sequence).

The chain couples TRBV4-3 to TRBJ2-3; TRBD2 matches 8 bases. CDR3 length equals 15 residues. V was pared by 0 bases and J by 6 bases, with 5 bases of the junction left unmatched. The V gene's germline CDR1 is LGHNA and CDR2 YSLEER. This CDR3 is CASSQDDSGGDTQYF. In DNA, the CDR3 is TGCGCCAGCAGCCAAGATGACAGCGGGGGTGATACGCAGTATTTT.

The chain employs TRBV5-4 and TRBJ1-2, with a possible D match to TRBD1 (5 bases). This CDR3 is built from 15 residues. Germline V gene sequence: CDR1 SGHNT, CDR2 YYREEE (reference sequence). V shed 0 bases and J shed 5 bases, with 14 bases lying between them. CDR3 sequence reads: CASSLAGTTEYGYTF. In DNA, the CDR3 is TGTGCCAGCAGCTTGGCCGGGACCACCGAATATGGCTACACCTTC.

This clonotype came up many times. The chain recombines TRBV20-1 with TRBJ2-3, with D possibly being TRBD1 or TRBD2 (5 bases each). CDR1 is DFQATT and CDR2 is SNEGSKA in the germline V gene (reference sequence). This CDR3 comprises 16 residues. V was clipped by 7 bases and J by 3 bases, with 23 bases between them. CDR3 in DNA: TGCAGTGTCCAATTAGGTACCCGCGAGGGGACAGATACGCAGTATTTT. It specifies CSVQLGTREGTDTQYF.

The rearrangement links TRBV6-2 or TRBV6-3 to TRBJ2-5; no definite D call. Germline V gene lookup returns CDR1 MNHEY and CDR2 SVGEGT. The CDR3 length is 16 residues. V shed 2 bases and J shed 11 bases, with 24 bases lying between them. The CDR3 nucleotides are TGTGCCAGCAGTTACGGAGTTAACCGAGCCTACAATGAGCAGTACTTC. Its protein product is CASSYGVNRAYNEQYF.

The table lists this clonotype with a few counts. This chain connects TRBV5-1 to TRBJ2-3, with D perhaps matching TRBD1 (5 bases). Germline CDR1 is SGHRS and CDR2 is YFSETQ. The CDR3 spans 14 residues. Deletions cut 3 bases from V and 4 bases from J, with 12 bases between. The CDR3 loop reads CASSSTVRADTQYF. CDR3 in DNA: TGCGCCAGCAGCTCGACAGTCAGAGCAGATACGCAGTATTTT.